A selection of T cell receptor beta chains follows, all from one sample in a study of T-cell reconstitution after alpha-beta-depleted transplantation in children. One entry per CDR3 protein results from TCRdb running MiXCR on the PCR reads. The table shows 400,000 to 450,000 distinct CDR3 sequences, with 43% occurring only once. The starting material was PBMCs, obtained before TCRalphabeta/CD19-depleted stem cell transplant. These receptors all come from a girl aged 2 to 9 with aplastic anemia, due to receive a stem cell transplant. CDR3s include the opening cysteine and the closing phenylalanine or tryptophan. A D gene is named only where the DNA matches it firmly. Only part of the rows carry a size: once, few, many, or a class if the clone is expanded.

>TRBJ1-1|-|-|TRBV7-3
TGTGCCAGCAGCTTAAACCCGGCAAAGAACACTGAAGCTTTCTTT
CASSLNPAKNTEAFF
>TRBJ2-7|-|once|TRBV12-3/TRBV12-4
TGTGCCAGCAGTCTGGCCTACGAGCCGTACTTC
CASSLAYEPYF
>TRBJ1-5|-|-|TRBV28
TGTGCCAGCAGTTTAGGTCACAACAATCAGCCCCAGCATTTT
CASSLGHNNQPQHF
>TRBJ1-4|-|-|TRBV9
TGTGCCAGCAGCGGAGGAGGGACCGCAAGTAATGAAAAACTGTTTTTT
CASSGGGTASNEKLFF
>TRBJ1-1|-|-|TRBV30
TGTGCCTGGAGCGCCTGGGGGCTGAACACTGAAGCTTTCTTT
CAWSAWGLNTEAFF
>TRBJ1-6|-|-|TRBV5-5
TGTGCCAGCAGCTCATCCCGGAGTTCGTCCTATAATTCACCCCTCCACTTT
CASSSSRSSSYNSPLHF
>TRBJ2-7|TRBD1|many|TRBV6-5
TGTGCCAGCAGTTACTACGGGAACAGGGGCGAGCAGTACTTC
CASSYYGNRGEQYF
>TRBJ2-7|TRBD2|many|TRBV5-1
TGCGCCAGCAGCTTAATCCGGGAGGGGAACTACGAGCAGTACTTC
CASSLIREGNYEQYF
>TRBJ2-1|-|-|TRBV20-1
TGCAGTGCTATCGTGACTAGTACCAATGAGCAGTTCTTC
CSAIVTSTNEQFF
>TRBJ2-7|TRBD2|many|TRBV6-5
TGTGCCAGCAGGCCAGGGACTAGCGGAGGTTACGAGCAGTACTTC
CASRPGTSGGYEQYF
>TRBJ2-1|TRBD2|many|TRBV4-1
TGCGCCAGCAGCCAAATTATTGGGACTAGCGGGAGTAATGAGCAGTTCTTC
CASSQIIGTSGSNEQFF
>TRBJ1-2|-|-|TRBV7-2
TGTGCCAGCAGCTTAGAACAGGGCGCCCACTATGGCTACACCTTC
CASSLEQGAHYGYTF
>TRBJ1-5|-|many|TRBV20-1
TGCAGTGCTAGAGTAGGGACCCAGGGAACTCAGCCCCAGCATTTT
CSARVGTQGTQPQHF
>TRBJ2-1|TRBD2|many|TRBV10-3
TGTGCCATCAGTGCGGGAGGGGAGCAGTTCTTC
CAISAGGEQFF
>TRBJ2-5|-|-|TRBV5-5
TGTGCCAGCAGCTTGTCCCGGGCTTTTTCTGGGGAGACCCAGTACTTC
CASSLSRAFSGETQYF
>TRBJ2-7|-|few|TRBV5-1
TGCGCCAGCCGTGGGTACGGGGAGAGCGAGCAGTACTTC
CASRGYGESEQYF
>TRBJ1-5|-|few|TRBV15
TGTGCCACCAGCAGCGATGCCGTCGACAGGCCCTACGAGCCCCAGCATTTT
CATSSDAVDRPYEPQHF
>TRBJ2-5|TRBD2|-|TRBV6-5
TGTGCCAGCAGTTATGGCGGGAGTATCCAAGAGACCCAGTACTTC
CASSYGGSIQETQYF
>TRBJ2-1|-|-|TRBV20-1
TGCAGTGCTGGACCTGTTCGTCCGGGGGCTAATGAGCAGTTCTTC
CSAGPVRPGANEQFF
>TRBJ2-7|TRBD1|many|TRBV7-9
TGTGCCAGCAGCCAGGGACAGGGAATGAGGGAGCAGTACTTC
CASSQGQGMREQYF
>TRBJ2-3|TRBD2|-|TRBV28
TGTGCCAGCTCGAATCCTGGGAGGGTTCTAGCGGCAACTAGCACAGATACGCAGTATTTT
CASSNPGRVLAATSTDTQYF
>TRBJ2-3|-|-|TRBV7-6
TGTGCCAGCAGCCCCACGCGGGACGGGATGACAGATACGCAGTATTTT
CASSPTRDGMTDTQYF
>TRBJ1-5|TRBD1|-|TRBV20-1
TGCAGTGCTACCCGACAGGGGGCTCAGCCCCAGCATTTT
CSATRQGAQPQHF
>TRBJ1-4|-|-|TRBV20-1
TGCAGTGCTAGAGGAGGGTCGGCTAATGAAAAACTGTTTTTT
CSARGGSANEKLFF
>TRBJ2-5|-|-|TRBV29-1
TGCAGCGTTCTTCCCGCGGGGCAGGAGACCCAGTACTTC
CSVLPAGQETQYF
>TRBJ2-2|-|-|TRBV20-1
TGCAGTGTCGGGGTGGGGGGGCTCACCGGGGAGCTGTTTTTT
CSVGVGGLTGELFF
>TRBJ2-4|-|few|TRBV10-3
TGTGCCATCAGTGAGTTATCCAGGGACAATCAGTACTTC
CAISELSRDNQYF
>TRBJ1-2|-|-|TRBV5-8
TGTGCCAGCAGCTTGCTGATATGGGGGAACTATGGCTACACCTTC
CASSLLIWGNYGYTF
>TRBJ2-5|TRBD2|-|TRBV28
TGTGCCAGCGGGGGGGATTCGTTCCACGGGGAGACCCAGTACTTC
CASGGDSFHGETQYF
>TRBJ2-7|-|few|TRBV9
TGTGCCAGCAGCGCCGGTGGAGGGGGCTCGGGCGAGCAGTACTTC
CASSAGGGGSGEQYF
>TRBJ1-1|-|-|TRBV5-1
TGCGCCAGCAGCTTGGAGCGTGGGAGCGCTGAAGCTTTCTTT
CASSLERGSAEAFF
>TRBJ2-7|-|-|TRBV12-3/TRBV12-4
TGTGCCAGCAGTCGGACACACGAGCAGTACTTC
CASSRTHEQYF
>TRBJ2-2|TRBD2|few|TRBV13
TGTGCCAGCAGCTTAGGGGCTAGCGGGAGCAGCGGGGAGCTGTTTTTT
CASSLGASGSSGELFF
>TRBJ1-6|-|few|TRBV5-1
TGCGCCAGCAGCTTGAACAGGGCCGATAATTCACCCCTCCACTTT
CASSLNRADNSPLHF